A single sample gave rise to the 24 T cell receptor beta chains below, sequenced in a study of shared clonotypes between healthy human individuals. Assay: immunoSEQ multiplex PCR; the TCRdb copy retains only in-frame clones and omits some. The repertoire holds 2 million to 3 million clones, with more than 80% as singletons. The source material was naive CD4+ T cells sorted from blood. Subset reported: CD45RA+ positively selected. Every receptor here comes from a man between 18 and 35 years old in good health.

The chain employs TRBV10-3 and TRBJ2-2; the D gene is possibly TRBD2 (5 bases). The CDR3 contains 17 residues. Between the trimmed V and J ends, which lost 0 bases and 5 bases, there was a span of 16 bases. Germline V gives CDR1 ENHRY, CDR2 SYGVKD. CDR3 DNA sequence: TGTGCCATCAGTGAGTCGAGAGCCCCCTCGGGGACCGGGGAGCTGTTTTTT. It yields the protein CAISESRAPSGTGELFF.

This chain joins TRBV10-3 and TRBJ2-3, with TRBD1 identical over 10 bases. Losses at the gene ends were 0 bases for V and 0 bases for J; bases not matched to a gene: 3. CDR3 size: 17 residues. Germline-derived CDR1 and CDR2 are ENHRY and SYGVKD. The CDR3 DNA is TGTGCCATCAGTGAGTCGGGGACAGGGGTTAGCACAGATACGCAGTATTTT. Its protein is CAISESGTGVSTDTQYF.

CDR3 protein: CASSFAGAYEQYF. DNA for the CDR3: TGTGCCAGCAGCTTTGCAGGGGCCTACGAGCAGTACTTC. This sequence joins TRBV11-2 and TRBJ2-7, with D perhaps TRBD1 (6 bases). The ends were cut back, 3 bases at V and 2 bases at J, with 8 bases in the middle. Germline V gene data show CDR1 as SGHAT and CDR2 as FQNNGV. The CDR3 has 13 amino acids.

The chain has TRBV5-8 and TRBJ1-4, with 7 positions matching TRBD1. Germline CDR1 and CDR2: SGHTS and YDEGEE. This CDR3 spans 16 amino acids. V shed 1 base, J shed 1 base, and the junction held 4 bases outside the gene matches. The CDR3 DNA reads TGTGCCAGCAGCTTGAACAGGGGAAAAACTAATGAAAAACTGTTTTTT. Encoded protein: CASSLNRGKTNEKLFF.

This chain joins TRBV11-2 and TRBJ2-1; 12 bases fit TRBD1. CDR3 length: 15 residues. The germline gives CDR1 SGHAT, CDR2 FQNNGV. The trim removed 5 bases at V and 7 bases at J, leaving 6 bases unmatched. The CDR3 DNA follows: TGTGCCAGCAGCCTACGGGACAGGGGGCGAAATGAGCAGTTCTTC. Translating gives CASSLRDRGRNEQFF.

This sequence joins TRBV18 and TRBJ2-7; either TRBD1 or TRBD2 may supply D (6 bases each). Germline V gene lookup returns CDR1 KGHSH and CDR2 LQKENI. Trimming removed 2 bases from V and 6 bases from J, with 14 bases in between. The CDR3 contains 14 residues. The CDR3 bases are TGTGCCAGCTCACCAGGGGGCACGGGAGCCGAGCAGTACTTC. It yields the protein CASSPGGTGAEQYF.

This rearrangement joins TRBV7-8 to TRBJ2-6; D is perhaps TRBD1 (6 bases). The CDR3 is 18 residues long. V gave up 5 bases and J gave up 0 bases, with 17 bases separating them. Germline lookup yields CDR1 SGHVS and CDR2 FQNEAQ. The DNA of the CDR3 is TGTGCCAGCAGCCATAGGGACACCGTCTCCTCTGGGGCCAACGTCCTGACTTTC. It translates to CASSHRDTVSSGANVLTF.

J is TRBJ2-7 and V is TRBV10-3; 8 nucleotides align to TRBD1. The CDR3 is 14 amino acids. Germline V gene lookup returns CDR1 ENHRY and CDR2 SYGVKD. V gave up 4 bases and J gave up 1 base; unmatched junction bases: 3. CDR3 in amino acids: CAISGTGPSYEQYF. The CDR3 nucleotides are TGTGCCATCAGTGGGACAGGGCCTTCCTACGAGCAGTACTTC.

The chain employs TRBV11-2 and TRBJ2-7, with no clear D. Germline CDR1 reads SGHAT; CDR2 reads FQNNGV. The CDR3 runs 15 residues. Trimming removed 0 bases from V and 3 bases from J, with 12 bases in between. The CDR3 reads CASSLDSKSGYEQYF. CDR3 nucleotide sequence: TGTGCCAGCAGCTTAGATAGTAAATCTGGCTACGAGCAGTACTTC.

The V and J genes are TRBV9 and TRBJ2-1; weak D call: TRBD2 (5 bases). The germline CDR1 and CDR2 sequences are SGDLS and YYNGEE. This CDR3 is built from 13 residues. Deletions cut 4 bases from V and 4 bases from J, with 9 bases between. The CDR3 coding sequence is TGTGCCAGCAGCCCGACTATTTACAATGAGCAGTTCTTC. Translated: CASSPTIYNEQFF.

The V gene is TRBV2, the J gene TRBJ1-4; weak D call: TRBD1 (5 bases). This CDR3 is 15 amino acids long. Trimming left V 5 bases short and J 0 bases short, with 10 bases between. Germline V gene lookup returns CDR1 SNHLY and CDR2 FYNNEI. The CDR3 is CASSRQSATNEKLFF. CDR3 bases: TGTGCCAGCAGTCGACAGTCAGCAACTAATGAAAAACTGTTTTTT.

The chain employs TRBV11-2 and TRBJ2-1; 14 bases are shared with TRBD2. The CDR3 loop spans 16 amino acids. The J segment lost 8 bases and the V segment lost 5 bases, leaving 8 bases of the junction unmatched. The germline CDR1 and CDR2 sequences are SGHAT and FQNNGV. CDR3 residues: CASSKGLAGVGHEQFF. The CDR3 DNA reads TGTGCCAGCAGCAAGGGACTAGCGGGAGTAGGCCATGAGCAGTTCTTC.

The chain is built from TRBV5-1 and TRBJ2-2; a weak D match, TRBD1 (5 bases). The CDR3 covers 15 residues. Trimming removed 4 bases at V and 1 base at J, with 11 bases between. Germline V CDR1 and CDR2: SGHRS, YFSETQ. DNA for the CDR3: TGCGCCAGCAGCCGAACAACAGGGAACACCGGGGAGCTGTTTTTT. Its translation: CASSRTTGNTGELFF.

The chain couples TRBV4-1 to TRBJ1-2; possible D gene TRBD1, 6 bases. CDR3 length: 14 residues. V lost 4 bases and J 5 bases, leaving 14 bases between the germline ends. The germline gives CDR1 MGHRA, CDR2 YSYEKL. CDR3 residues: CASSPPGQSYGYTF. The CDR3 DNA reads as TGCGCCAGCAGCCCGCCGGGACAATCGTATGGCTACACCTTC.

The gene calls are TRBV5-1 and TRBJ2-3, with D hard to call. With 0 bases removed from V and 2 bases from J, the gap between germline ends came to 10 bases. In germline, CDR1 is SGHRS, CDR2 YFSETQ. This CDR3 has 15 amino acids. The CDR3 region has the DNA TGCGCCAGCAGCTTGGACGGCTCTATCACAGATACGCAGTATTTT. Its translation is CASSLDGSITDTQYF.

The CDR3 protein is CASSLHRGGAETQYF. The CDR3 nucleotides read TGTGCCAGCAGTTTGCATCGGGGGGGAGCTGAGACCCAGTACTTC. The chain employs TRBV28 and TRBJ2-5; 8 nucleotides agree with TRBD2. CDR1 MDHEN and CDR2 SYDVKM come from the germline V gene. The CDR3 loop spans 15 amino acids. V shed 3 bases, J shed 5 bases, and the junction held 8 bases outside the gene matches.

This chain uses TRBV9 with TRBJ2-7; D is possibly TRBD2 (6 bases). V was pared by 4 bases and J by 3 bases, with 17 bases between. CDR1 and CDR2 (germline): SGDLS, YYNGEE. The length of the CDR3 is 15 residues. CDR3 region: CASSSQAGTFYEQYF. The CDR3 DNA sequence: TGTGCCAGCAGCTCTCAAGCCGGGACTTTCTACGAGCAGTACTTC.

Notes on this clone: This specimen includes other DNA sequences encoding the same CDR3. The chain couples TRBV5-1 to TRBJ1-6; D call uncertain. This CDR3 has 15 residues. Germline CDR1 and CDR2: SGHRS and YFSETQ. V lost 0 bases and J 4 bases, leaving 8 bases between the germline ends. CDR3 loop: CASSLDTGYNSPLHF. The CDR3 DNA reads TGCGCCAGCAGCTTGGACACGGGGTATAATTCACCCCTCCACTTT. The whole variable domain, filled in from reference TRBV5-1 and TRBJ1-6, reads KAGVTQTPRYLIKTRGQQVTLSCSPISGHRSVSWYQQTPGQGLQFLFEYFSETQRNKGNFPGRFSGRQFSNSRSEMNVSTLELGDSALYLCASSLDTGYNSPLHFGNGTRLTVT.

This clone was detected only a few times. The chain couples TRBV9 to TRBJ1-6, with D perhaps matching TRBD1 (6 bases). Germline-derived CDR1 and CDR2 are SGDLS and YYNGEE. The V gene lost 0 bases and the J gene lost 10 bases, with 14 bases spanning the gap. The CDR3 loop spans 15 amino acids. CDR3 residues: CASSVAGGAGSPLHF. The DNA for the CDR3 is TGTGCCAGCAGCGTAGCTGGGGGCGCGGGGTCACCCCTCCACTTT.

CDR3 sequence reads: CASSPGPLGAGNTIYF. DNA of the CDR3: TGCGCCAGCAGTCCAGGCCCGTTAGGCGCTGGAAACACCATATATTTT. This chain connects TRBV23-1 to TRBJ1-3; D is ambiguous. TRBV23-1 is classed as an ORF, of uncertain function. The CDR3 extends over 16 amino acids. V gave up 4 bases and J gave up 2 bases, with 15 bases separating them.

CDR3 protein: CASSSIAGGTYNEQFF. CDR3 nucleotides: TGTGCCAGCAGTTCAATAGCGGGAGGCACCTACAATGAGCAGTTCTTC. The chain carries TRBV27 and TRBJ2-1; 10 bases are shared with TRBD2. Germline CDR1 reads MNHEY; CDR2 reads SMNVEV (reference sequence). The CDR3 length is 16 residues. Trimming cost V 4 bases and J 2 bases; bases outside gene matches: 5.

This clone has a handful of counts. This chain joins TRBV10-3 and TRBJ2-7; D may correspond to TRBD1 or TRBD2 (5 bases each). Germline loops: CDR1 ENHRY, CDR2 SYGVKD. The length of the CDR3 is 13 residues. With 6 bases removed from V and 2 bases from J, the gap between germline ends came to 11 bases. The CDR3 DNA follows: TGTGCCATCAGCCCGGGACGGACCTACGAGCAGTACTTC. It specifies CAISPGRTYEQYF.

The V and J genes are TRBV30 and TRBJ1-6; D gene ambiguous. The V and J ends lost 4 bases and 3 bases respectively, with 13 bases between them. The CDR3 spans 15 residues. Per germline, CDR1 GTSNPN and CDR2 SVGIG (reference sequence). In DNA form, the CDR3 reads TGTGCCTGGACCGATCGGAAGGTCTATAATTCACCCCTCCACTTT. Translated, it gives CAWTDRKVYNSPLHF.

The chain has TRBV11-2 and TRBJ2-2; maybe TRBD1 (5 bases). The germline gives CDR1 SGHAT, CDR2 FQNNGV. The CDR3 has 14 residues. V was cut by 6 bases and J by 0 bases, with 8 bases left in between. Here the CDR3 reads CASRQVANTGELFF. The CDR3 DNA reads TGTGCCAGCAGACAGGTCGCGAACACCGGGGAGCTGTTTTTT.